This T cell receptor beta chain derives from a study of blood T cell repertoires in COVID-19. Study as a whole: Samples taken during acute and convalescent COVID-19 were collected in the United States, Italy and Spain.

Sequencing used immunoSEQ multiplex PCR; TCRdb keeps in-frame clones, though not all of them. The sample has approximately 180,000 clones; roughly 88% are singletons. This clone occurred once. CDR1 and CDR2 from the germline V gene are SGHKS and YYEKEE (reference sequence). This CDR3 contains 14 residues. Trimming cost V 7 bases and J 0 bases, with 13 bases left between them. The source is a human donor with active or convalescent COVID-19. The donor label of this sample is uncertain. The chain couples TRBV5-5 to TRBJ1-1; D perhaps matches TRBD1 (5 bases). Source material: peripheral blood. CDR3 sequence (DNA): TGTGCCAGCTTCGGGGACTTGATGAACACTGAAGCTTTCTTT. Residues: CASFGDLMNTEAFF.